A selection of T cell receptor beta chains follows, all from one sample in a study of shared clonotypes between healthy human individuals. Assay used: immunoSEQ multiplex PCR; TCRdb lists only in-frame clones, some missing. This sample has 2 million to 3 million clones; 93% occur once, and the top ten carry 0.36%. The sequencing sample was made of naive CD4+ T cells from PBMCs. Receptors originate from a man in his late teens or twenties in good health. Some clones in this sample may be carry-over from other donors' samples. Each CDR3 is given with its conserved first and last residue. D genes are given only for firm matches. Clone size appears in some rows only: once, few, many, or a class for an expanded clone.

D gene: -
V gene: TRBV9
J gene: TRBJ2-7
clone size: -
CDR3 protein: CASSATGLPYEQYF
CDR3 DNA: TGTGCCAGCAGCGCCACAGGGTTACCCTACGAGCAGTACTTC

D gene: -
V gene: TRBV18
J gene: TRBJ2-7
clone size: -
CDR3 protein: CASSPETGPYEQYF
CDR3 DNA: TGTGCCAGCTCACCGGAGACAGGTCCCTACGAGCAGTACTTC

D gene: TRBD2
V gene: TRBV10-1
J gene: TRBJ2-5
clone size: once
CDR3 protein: CASSEPLAGEETQYF
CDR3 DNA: TGCGCCAGCAGTGAACCGCTAGCGGGTGAAGAGACCCAGTACTTC

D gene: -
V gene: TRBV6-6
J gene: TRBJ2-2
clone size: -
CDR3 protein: CASSPSGFAGELFF
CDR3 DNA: TGTGCCAGCAGCCCTTCCGGTTTCGCCGGGGAGCTGTTTTTT

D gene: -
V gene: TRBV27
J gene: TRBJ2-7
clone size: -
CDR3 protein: CASSPGRSYEQYF
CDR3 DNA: TGTGCCAGCAGTCCAGGGCGCTCCTACGAGCAGTACTTC

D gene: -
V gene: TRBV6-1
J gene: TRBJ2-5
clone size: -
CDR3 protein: CASSEGSLGETQYF
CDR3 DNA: TGTGCCAGCAGTGAAGGGTCACTGGGGGAGACCCAGTACTTC

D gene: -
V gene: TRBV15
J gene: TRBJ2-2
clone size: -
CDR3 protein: CATSSRSSDTGELFF
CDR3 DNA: TGTGCCACCAGCAGCCGTTCATCGGACACCGGGGAGCTGTTTTTT

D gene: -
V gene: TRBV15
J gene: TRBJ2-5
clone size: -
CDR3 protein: CATSLGVETQYF
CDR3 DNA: TGTGCCACCAGCCTAGGGGTTGAGACCCAGTACTTC

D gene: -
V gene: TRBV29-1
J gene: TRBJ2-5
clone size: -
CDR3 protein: CSVDPYQETQYF
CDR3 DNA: TGCAGCGTTGACCCGTACCAAGAGACCCAGTACTTC

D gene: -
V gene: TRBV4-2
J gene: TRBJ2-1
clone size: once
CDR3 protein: CASSQAPDYDLGQFF
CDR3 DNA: TGTGCCAGCAGCCAAGCCCCCGATTATGATCTAGGGCAGTTCTTC